The 28 T cell receptor beta chains below all came from one sample that was sequenced in a study of blood T cell repertoires in COVID-19. The method was immunoSEQ multiplex PCR; TCRdb's version includes in-frame clones alone and lacks a portion of them. The table has 45,000 to 65,000 clones, over 75% seen once; the top ten hold roughly 4.6%. The sequencing sample was made of peripheral blood. The receptors come from a man of 80 years or more in a cohort sampled during active COVID-19.

The rearrangement joins TRBV12-3 or TRBV12-4 to TRBJ1-1; maybe TRBD1 (6 bases). Trimming left V 6 bases short and J 4 bases short, with 12 bases between. There are 13 residues in the CDR3. CDR3 sequence reads: CASSKTGSTEAFF. The CDR3 nucleotides are TGTGCCAGCAGCAAGACAGGAAGCACTGAAGCTTTCTTT.

The CDR3 protein is CASSVEGAHNSPLHF. The CDR3 DNA is TGTGCCAGCAGCGTAGAGGGGGCGCATAATTCACCCCTCCACTTT. This chain uses TRBV9 with TRBJ1-6; 7 positions agree with TRBD1. The germline gives CDR1 SGDLS, CDR2 YYNGEE. This CDR3 is built from 15 residues. V dropped 0 bases and J dropped 5; count of bases not matched to a gene: 2.

The sample holds one count of this clone. The chain joins TRBV3-1 (or the pseudogene TRBV3-2) to TRBJ2-3; TRBD2 aligns across 10 bases. The length of the CDR3 is 16 residues. Germline-derived CDR1 and CDR2 are LGHDT and YNNKEL (reference sequence). V was clipped by 3 bases and J by 4 bases; unmatched bases: 7. CDR3 region: CASSHGSGRAADTQYF. The CDR3 DNA reads as TGTGCCAGCAGCCATGGGAGCGGGAGGGCCGCAGATACGCAGTATTTT.

The chain carries TRBV18 and TRBJ1-5; D not resolved. Germline assignment: CDR1 KGHSH and CDR2 LQKENI. The CDR3 consists of 14 residues. Deletions cut 8 bases from V and 3 bases from J, with 14 bases between. The CDR3 DNA follows: TGTGCCAGCACTGAAGGAGTTACCAATCAGCCCCAGCATTTT. Amino acids: CASTEGVTNQPQHF.

CDR3 nucleotide sequence: TGTGCCTGGAGTCGAGACTTAGAGCAGTACTTC. Its protein product is CAWSRDLEQYF. The J gene is TRBJ2-7, the V gene TRBV30; no clear D gene. The CDR3 has 11 amino acids. V was cut by 2 bases and J by 7 bases, with 9 bases left in between. From germline, CDR1 is GTSNPN and CDR2 SVGIG (reference sequence).

This rearrangement joins TRBV7-2 to TRBJ2-4; TRBD1 is a possible D gene (6 bases). The CDR3 loop spans 19 amino acids. Per germline, CDR1 SGHTA and CDR2 FQGNSA. The V end was cut by 5 bases, the J end by 0 bases, with 23 bases between. The CDR3 DNA reads as TGTGCCAGCAGCCCAAGGGACAAGGGGACGAGGTCAGCCAAAAACATTCAGTACTTC. Translation gives CASSPRDKGTRSAKNIQYF.

The CDR3 region has the DNA TGCGCCGCCAAGGAGGGGACGAACACTGAAGCTTTCTTT. It is translated as CAAKEGTNTEAFF. The V call is TRBV5-1, the J call TRBJ1-1; the D gene is possibly TRBD1 (5 bases). Germline V lookup: CDR1 SGHRS, CDR2 YFSETQ. V was cut by 10 bases and J by 1 base, with 14 bases left in between. CDR3 length: 13 residues.

The J gene is TRBJ2-3, the V gene TRBV7-3, with 14 bases aligning to TRBD2. The germline CDR1 and CDR2 sequences are SGHTA and FQGTGA. With V trimmed by 5 bases and J by 7 bases, 8 bases remained unmatched. The CDR3 has 16 residues. CDR3 DNA sequence: TGTGCCAGCAGCCAGTCCGGGACTAGCGGGAGAAATACGCAGTATTTT. Its translation is CASSQSGTSGRNTQYF.

The rearrangement joins TRBV18 to TRBJ2-7; TRBD2 agrees at 7 bases. The CDR3 sequence is 14 residues long. Germline CDR1 and CDR2: KGHSH and LQKENI. The V and J ends lost 3 bases and 4 bases, in that order; junction bases with no gene match: 6. The CDR3 protein is CASSPTGAGYEQYF. CDR3 sequence (DNA): TGTGCCAGCTCACCCACGGGAGCGGGGTACGAGCAGTACTTC.

Here the CDR3 reads CASSLRPKTGEETQYF. The CDR3 region has the DNA TGTGCCAGCAGCTTACGGCCAAAGACAGGGGAAGAGACCCAGTACTTC. This rearrangement joins TRBV13 to TRBJ2-5, with 8 bases lining up with TRBD1. The germline CDR1 and CDR2 sequences are PRHDT and FYEKMQ (reference sequence). V trimming: 2 bases; J trimming: 3 bases; junction bases outside the gene matches: 8. The CDR3 has 16 residues.

Written as DNA, the CDR3 is TGCGCCAGCAGCTTGGCAGGGGCCACTGAAGCTTTCTTT. Protein sequence: CASSLAGATEAFF. V usage is TRBV5-1 and J usage is TRBJ1-1, with a possible D match to TRBD1 (6 bases). The CDR3 length is 13 residues. V gave up 0 bases and J gave up 4 bases, with 7 bases separating them. Looked up from germline, CDR1 is SGHRS and CDR2 is YFSETQ. Full variable domain (missing parts from reference TRBV5-1 and TRBJ1-1): KAGVTQTPRYLIKTRGQQVTLSCSPISGHRSVSWYQQTPGQGLQFLFEYFSETQRNKGNFPGRFSGRQFSNSRSEMNVSTLELGDSALYLCASSLAGATEAFFGQGTRLTVV.

The chain has TRBV3-1 (or the pseudogene TRBV3-2) and TRBJ2-5; TRBD2 aligns across 8 bases. This CDR3 region has 14 residues. V shed 2 bases and J 4 bases; nucleotides not matched to a gene: 3. Germline CDR1 is LGHDT and CDR2 is YNNKEL (reference sequence). The CDR3 is CASSQIAGPETQYF. The CDR3 DNA reads as TGTGCCAGCAGCCAAATAGCGGGACCAGAGACCCAGTACTTC.

V and J are TRBV6-6 and TRBJ1-2, with 8 bases aligning to TRBD1. The CDR3 sequence is 15 residues long. Germline V gene lookup returns CDR1 MNHNY and CDR2 SVGAGI (reference sequence). With 5 bases clipped from V and 4 bases from J, the junction kept 9 bases outside the gene matches. The CDR3 DNA sequence: TGTGCCAGCAGTGTCCTCGGACAGGGCCCCTATGGCTACACCTTC. Its protein is CASSVLGQGPYGYTF.

This rearrangement joins TRBV29-1 to TRBJ2-1; TRBD2 matches 11 bases. J lost 7 bases, V lost 6 bases, and 11 bases had no gene match. CDR1 is SQVTM and CDR2 is ANQGSEA in the germline V gene. The CDR3 runs to 15 residues. The CDR3: CSVVELAGAGNEQFF. The DNA of the CDR3 is TGCAGCGTGGTAGAACTAGCGGGGGCTGGAAATGAGCAGTTCTTC.

The chain employs TRBV4-3 and TRBJ1-4, with D possibly TRBD1 on 6 matching bases. Germline values: CDR1 LGHNA, CDR2 YSLEER. Trimming took 3 bases from V and 3 from J, leaving 14 bases between them. The CDR3 has 16 residues. CDR3 nucleotide sequence: TGCGCCAGCAGCCAGAACCAGGGGATGGCTAATGAAAAACTGTTTTTT. It translates to CASSQNQGMANEKLFF.

CDR3 in DNA: TGCGCCAGCAGCTTAGAGGGGGCGGCCTATGGCTACACCTTC. Its translation: CASSLEGAAYGYTF. V and J are TRBV5-1 and TRBJ1-2; TRBD1 matches 7 bases. Germline CDR1 and CDR2: SGHRS and YFSETQ. The CDR3 runs 14 residues. The J segment lost 4 bases and the V segment lost 2 bases, leaving 5 bases of the junction unmatched.

The chain links TRBV4-3 to TRBJ1-2; 10 bases fit TRBD1. The CDR3 is 15 residues long. The trim removed 0 bases at V and 4 bases at J, leaving 2 bases unmatched. Per the germline V gene, CDR1 is LGHNA and CDR2 is YSLEER. The DNA of the CDR3 is TGCGCCAGCAGCCAAGATGGGACAGGGGTCTATGGCTACACCTTC. As protein: CASSQDGTGVYGYTF.

The rearrangement joins TRBV19 to TRBJ1-1, with 10 nucleotides matching TRBD1. J gave up 1 base and V 10 bases, and 9 bases lay outside the gene matches. Germline loops: CDR1 LNHDA, CDR2 SQIVND (reference sequence). The length of the CDR3 is 15 residues. Here the CDR3 reads CAKIPGTGANTEAFF. In nucleotides, the CDR3 is TGTGCCAAAATCCCAGGGACAGGGGCGAACACTGAAGCTTTCTTT.

The chain has TRBV5-1 and TRBJ2-3, with TRBD2 identical over 13 bases. The CDR3 totals 17 residues. The V gene's germline CDR1 is SGHRS and CDR2 YFSETQ. The V segment lost 4 bases and the J segment 4 bases; nucleotides outside the gene matches: 9. The chain's CDR3 is CASSQTTSGRASDTQYF. In DNA, the CDR3 is TGCGCCAGCAGCCAAACTACTAGCGGGAGGGCCTCAGATACGCAGTATTTT.

The chain employs TRBV5-1 and TRBJ1-2, with 11 bases fitting TRBD1. The CDR3 length is 15 residues. J gave up 6 bases and V 4 bases, and 8 bases lay outside the gene matches. Germline V lookup: CDR1 SGHRS, CDR2 YFSETQ. Here the CDR3 reads CASSPTGTGGHGYTF. The CDR3, as DNA: TGCGCCAGCAGCCCTACAGGGACAGGGGGTCATGGCTACACCTTC.

The genes are TRBV11-2 and TRBJ1-1, with a tentative D call TRBD1 (6 bases). The V end was cut by 0 bases, the J end by 0 bases, with 11 bases between. This CDR3 has 16 residues. The germline V gene encodes CDR1 SGHAT and CDR2 FQNNGV. CDR3 loop: CASSLDYGQLNTEAFF. Here the CDR3 DNA reads TGTGCCAGCAGCTTAGATTACGGACAGCTGAACACTGAAGCTTTCTTT.

This sequence joins TRBV7-9 and TRBJ1-5, with D perhaps TRBD1 (5 bases). Germline lookup yields CDR1 SEHNR and CDR2 FQNEAQ (reference sequence). Trimming shortened V by 5 bases and J by 1 base, and 12 bases separated the two germline ends. CDR3 length equals 15 residues. DNA for the CDR3: TGTGCCAGCAGCAACCGGGGGGTAAGCAATCAGCCCCAGCATTTT. It specifies CASSNRGVSNQPQHF.

This clone was seen just once. The rearrangement links TRBV15 to TRBJ2-7; 7 nucleotides line up with TRBD1. Germline V CDR1 and CDR2: LNHNV, YYDKDF (reference sequence). The CDR3 extends over 16 amino acids. V dropped 0 bases and J dropped 2; count of bases not matched to a gene: 7. Here the CDR3 reads CATSRDWTGSTYEQYF. CDR3 DNA: TGTGCCACCAGCAGAGACTGGACAGGTTCGACCTACGAGCAGTACTTC.

The count of this clone is one. The V call is TRBV6-4, the J call TRBJ2-3; 8 nucleotides agree with TRBD2. The junction had 2 bases not matched to a gene; V was cut back by 0 bases and J by 3 bases. CDR3 length equals 15 residues. The germline V gene encodes CDR1 MRHNA and CDR2 SNTAGT. The CDR3 here is CASSDSPSGTDTQYF. The CDR3 nucleotides read TGTGCCAGCAGTGACTCACCTAGCGGGACAGATACGCAGTATTTT.

This chain links TRBV4-1 with TRBJ2-7; D may be TRBD1 (6 bases). The CDR3 runs 16 residues. V lost 1 base and J lost 2, with 15 bases in between. Germline loops: CDR1 MGHRA, CDR2 YSYEKL. The CDR3 bases are TGCGCCAGCAGCCAAGTCGCCGCAGGGGCCACCTACGAGCAGTACTTC. Protein product: CASSQVAAGATYEQYF.

CDR3 region: CASSIATGGYEQFF. DNA for the CDR3: TGTGCCAGTAGTATAGCGACAGGGGGCTATGAGCAGTTCTTC. The V gene is TRBV19, the J gene TRBJ2-1; 10 bases are shared with TRBD1. V was pared by 1 base and J by 8 bases, with 2 bases of the junction left unmatched. There are 14 residues in the CDR3. Germline V gene sequence: CDR1 LNHDA, CDR2 SQIVND (reference sequence).

V usage is TRBV3-1 (or the pseudogene TRBV3-2) and J usage is TRBJ1-5; no clear D gene. CDR1 LGHDT and CDR2 YNNKEL come from the germline V gene (reference sequence). The CDR3 covers 17 residues. V lost 5 bases, J lost 4 bases, and 21 bases lay in between. The chain's CDR3 is CASSESASEPYNQPQHF. The CDR3 DNA reads TGTGCCAGCAGCGAAAGCGCGTCAGAGCCCTATAATCAGCCCCAGCATTTT.

This chain links TRBV30 with TRBJ2-2, with 10 bases identical to TRBD2. Germline loops: CDR1 GTSNPN, CDR2 SVGIG (reference sequence). The V and J ends lost 4 bases and 4 bases, in that order; junction bases with no gene match: 3. CDR3 length: 14 residues. The CDR3 coding sequence is TGTGCCTGGAATCTAGCGGGGGTCACCGGGGAGCTGTTTTTT. As protein: CAWNLAGVTGELFF.